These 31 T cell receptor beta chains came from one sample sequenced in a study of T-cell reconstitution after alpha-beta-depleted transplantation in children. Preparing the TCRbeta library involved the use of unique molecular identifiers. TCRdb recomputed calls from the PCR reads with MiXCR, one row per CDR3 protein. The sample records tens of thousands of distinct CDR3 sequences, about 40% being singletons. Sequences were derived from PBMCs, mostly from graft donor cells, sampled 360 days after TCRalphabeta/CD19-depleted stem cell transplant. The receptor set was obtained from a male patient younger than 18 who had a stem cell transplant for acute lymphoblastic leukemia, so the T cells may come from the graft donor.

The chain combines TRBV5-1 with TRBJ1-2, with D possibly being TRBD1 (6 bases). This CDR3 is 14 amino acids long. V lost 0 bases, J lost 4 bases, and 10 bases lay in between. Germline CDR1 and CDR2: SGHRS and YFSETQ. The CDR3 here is CASSLEQGSYGYTF. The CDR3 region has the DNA TGCGCCAGCAGCTTGGAACAGGGAAGCTATGGCTACACCTTC. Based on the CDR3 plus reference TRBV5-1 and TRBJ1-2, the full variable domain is KAGVTQTPRYLIKTRGQQVTLSCSPISGHRSVSWYQQTPGQGLQFLFEYFSETQRNKGNFPGRFSGRQFSNSRSEMNVSTLELGDSALYLCASSLEQGSYGYTFGSGTRLTVV.

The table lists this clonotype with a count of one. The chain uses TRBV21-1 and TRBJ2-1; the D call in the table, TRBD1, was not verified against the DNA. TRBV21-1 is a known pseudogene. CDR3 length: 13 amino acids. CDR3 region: CARAGTIYNEQFF. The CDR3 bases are TGTGCCAGGGCAGGGACCATATACAATGAGCAGTTCTTC.

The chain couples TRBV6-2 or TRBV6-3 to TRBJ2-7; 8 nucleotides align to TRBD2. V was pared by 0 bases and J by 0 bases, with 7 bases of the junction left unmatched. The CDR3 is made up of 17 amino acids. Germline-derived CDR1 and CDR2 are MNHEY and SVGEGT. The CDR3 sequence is CASSYSYSGAFSYEQYF. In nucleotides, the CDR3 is TGTGCCAGCAGTTACTCCTATAGCGGGGCCTTCTCCTACGAGCAGTACTTC.

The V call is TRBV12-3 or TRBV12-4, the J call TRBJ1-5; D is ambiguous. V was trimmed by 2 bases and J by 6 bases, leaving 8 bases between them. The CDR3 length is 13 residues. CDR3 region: CASSLKGSQPQHF. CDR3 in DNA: TGTGCCAGCAGTTTAAAGGGAAGTCAGCCCCAGCATTTT.

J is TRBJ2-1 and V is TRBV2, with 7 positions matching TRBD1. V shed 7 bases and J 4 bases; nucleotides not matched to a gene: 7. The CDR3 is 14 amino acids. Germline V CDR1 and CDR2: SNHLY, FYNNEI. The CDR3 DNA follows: TGTGCCAGCAAGGACAGGCTACAGTACAATGAGCAGTTCTTC. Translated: CASKDRLQYNEQFF.

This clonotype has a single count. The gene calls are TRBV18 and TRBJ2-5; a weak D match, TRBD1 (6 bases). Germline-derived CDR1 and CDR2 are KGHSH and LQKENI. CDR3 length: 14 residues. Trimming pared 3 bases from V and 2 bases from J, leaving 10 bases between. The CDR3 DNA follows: TGTGCCAGCTCACCGTCAGGGGAACAAGAGACCCAGTACTTC. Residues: CASSPSGEQETQYF.

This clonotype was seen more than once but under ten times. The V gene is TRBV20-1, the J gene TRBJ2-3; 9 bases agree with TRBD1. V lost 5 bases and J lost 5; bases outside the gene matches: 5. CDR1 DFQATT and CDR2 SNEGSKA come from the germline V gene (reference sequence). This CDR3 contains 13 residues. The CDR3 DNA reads TGCAGTGCTCCGGACAGGGGAGGAGATACGCAGTATTTT. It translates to CSAPDRGGDTQYF.

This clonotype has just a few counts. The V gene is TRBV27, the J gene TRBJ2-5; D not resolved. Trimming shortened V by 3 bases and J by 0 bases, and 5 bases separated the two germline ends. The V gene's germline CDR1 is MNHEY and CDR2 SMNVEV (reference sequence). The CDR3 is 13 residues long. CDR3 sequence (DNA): TGTGCCAGCAGTTTTCTGGACCAAGAGACCCAGTACTTC. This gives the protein CASSFLDQETQYF.

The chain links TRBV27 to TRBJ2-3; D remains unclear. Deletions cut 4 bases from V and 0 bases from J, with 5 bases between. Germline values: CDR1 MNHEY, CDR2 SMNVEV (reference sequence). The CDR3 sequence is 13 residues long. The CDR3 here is CASSSPSTDTQYF. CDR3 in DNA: TGTGCCAGCAGTTCCCCTAGCACAGATACGCAGTATTTT.

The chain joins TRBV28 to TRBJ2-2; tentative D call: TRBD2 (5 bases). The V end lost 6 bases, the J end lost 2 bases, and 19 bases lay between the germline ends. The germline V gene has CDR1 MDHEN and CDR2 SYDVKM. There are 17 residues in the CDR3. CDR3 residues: CASSPIVKRRNTGELFF. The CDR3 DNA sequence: TGTGCCAGCAGCCCGATAGTTAAGCGGAGAAACACCGGGGAGCTGTTTTTT.

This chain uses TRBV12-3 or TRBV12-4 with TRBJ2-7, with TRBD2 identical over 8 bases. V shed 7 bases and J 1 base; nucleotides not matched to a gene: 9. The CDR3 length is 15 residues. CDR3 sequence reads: CASTSGGTLSYEQYF. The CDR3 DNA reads TGTGCCAGCACCTCGGGGGGGACGCTGTCCTACGAGCAGTACTTC.

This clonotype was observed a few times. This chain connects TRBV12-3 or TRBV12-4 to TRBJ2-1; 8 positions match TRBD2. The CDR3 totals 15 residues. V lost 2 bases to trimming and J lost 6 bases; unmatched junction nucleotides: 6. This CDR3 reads CASSLSAAGVNEQFF. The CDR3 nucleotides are TGTGCCAGCAGTTTATCGGCAGCGGGAGTCAATGAGCAGTTCTTC.

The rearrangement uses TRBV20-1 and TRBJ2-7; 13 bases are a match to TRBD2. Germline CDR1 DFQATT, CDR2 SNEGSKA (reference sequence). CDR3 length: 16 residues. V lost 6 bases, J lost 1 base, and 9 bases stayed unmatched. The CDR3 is CSATKATSGRSYEQYF. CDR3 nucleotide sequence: TGCAGTGCGACTAAAGCGACTAGCGGGAGGTCCTACGAGCAGTACTTC.

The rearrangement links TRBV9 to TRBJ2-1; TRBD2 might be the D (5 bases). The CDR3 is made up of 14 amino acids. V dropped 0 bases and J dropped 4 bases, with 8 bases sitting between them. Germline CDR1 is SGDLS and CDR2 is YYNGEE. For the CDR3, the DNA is TGTGCCAGCAGCGTAGAAGGCGGGTACAATGAGCAGTTCTTC. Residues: CASSVEGGYNEQFF.

The CDR3 sequence: CSVKAVQETQYF. CDR3 in DNA: TGCAGCGTGAAAGCAGTACAAGAGACCCAGTACTTC. V usage is TRBV29-1 and J usage is TRBJ2-5; no clear D gene. CDR3 length: 12 amino acids. Germline V gives CDR1 SQVTM, CDR2 ANQGSEA. V was trimmed by 6 bases and J by 2 bases, leaving 10 bases between them.

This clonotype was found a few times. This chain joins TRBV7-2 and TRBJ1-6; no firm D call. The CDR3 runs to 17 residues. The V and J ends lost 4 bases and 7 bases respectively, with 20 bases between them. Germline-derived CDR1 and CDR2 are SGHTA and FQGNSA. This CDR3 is CASSSRSISYGNSPLHF. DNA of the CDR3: TGTGCCAGCAGCTCCCGGAGCATCTCCTACGGGAATTCACCCCTCCACTTT.

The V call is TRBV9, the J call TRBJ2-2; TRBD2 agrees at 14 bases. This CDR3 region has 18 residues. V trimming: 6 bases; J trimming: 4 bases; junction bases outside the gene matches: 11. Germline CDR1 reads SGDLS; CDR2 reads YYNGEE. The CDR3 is CASNLGLAGGEGTGELFF. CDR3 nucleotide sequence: TGTGCCAGCAACCTTGGACTAGCGGGGGGTGAGGGCACCGGGGAGCTGTTTTTT.

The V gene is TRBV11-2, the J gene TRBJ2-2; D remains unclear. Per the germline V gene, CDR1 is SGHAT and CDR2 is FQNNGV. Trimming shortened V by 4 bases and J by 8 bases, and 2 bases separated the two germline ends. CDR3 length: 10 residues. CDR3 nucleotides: TGTGCCAGCAGCTATGGGGAGCTGTTTTTT. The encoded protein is CASSYGELFF.

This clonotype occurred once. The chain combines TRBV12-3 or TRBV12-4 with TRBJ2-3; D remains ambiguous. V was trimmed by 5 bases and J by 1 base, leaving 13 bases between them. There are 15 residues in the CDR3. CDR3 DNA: TGTGCCAGCAGTCTGGACGGATCTGGCACAGATACGCAGTATTTT. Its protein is CASSLDGSGTDTQYF.

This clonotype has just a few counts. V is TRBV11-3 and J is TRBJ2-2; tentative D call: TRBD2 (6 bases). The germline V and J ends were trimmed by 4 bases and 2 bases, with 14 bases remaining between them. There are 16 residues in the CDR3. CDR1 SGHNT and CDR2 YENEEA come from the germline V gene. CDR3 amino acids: CASSSPGTSNTGELFF. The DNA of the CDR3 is TGTGCCAGCAGCTCACCAGGGACTTCCAACACCGGGGAGCTGTTTTTT.

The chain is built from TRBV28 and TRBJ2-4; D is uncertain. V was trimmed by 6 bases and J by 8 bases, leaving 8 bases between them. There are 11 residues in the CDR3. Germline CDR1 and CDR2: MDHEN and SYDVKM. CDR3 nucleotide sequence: TGTGCCAGCAGGGAAAAGTACATTCAGTACTTC. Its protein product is CASREKYIQYF.

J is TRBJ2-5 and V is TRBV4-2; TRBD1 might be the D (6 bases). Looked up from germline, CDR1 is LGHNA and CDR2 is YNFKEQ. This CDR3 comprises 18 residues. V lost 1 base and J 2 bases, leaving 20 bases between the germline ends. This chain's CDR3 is CASSQVRTAQVAQETQYF. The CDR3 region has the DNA TGTGCCAGCAGCCAAGTAAGGACAGCCCAAGTGGCACAAGAGACCCAGTACTTC.

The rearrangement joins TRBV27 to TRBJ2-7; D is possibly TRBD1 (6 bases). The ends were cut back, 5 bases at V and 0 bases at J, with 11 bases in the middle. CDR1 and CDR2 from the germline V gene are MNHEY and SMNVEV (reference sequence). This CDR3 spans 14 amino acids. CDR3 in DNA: TGTGCCAGCAGTCACAGGGACCCCTCCTACGAGCAGTACTTC. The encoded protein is CASSHRDPSYEQYF.

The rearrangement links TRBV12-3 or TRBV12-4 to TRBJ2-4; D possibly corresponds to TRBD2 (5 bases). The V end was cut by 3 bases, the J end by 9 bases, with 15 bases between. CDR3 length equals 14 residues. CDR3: CASSLGRVHIIQYF. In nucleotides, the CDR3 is TGTGCCAGCAGTTTGGGGAGAGTCCATATCATTCAGTACTTC.

Here the CDR3 reads CASSYSGIRYTEAFF. The DNA for the CDR3 is TGTGCCAGCAGTTACTCAGGGATCCGATACACTGAAGCTTTCTTT. This chain links TRBV6-2 or TRBV6-3 with TRBJ1-1; D uncertain. This CDR3 is 15 amino acids long. Trimming pared 0 bases from V and 3 bases from J, leaving 11 bases between. Germline V gene sequence: CDR1 MNHEY, CDR2 SVGEGT.

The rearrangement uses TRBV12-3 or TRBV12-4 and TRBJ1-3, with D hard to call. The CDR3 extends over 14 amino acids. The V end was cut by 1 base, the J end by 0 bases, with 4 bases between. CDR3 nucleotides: TGTGCCAGCAGTTTAGGGATCTCTGGAAACACCATATATTTT. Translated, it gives CASSLGISGNTIYF.

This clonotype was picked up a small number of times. Here the CDR3 DNA reads TGTGCCAGCAGCCCCCCCGGAAACATTCAGTACTTC. As protein: CASSPPGNIQYF. This rearrangement joins TRBV7-9 to TRBJ2-4; D unresolved. This CDR3 is 12 amino acids long. Trimming left V 5 bases short and J 6 bases short, with 8 bases between. Germline V CDR1 and CDR2: SEHNR, FQNEAQ (reference sequence).

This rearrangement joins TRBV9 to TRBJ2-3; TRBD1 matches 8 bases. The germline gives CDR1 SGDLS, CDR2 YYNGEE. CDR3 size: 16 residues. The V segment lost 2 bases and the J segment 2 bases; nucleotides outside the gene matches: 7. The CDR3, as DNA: TGTGCCAGCAGCGTCCAGACAGGGGATTTCACAGATACGCAGTATTTT. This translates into CASSVQTGDFTDTQYF.

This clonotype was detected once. The CDR3 protein is CASSPDRGAGTGELFF. CDR3 DNA sequence: TGTGCCAGCAGTCCCGACAGGGGCGCTGGGACCGGGGAGCTGTTTTTT. The chain has TRBV12-3 or TRBV12-4 and TRBJ2-2, with 8 bases fitting TRBD1. V was pared by 5 bases and J by 5 bases, with 10 bases of the junction left unmatched. CDR3 length: 16 residues.

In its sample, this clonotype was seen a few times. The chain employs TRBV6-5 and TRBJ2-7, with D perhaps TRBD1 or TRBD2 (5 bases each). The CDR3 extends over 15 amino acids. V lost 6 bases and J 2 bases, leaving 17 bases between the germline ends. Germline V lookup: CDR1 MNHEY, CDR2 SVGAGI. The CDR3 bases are TGTGCCAGCAGCAAACCAGGGAGCGGAGCCTACGAGCAGTACTTC. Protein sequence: CASSKPGSGAYEQYF.

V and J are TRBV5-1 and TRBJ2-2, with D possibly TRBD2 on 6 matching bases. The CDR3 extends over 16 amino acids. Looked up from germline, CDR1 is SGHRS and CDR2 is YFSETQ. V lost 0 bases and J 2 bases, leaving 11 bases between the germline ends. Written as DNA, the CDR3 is TGCGCCAGCAGCTTGGCCGGGAGAGGAAACACCGGGGAGCTGTTTTTT. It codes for CASSLAGRGNTGELFF. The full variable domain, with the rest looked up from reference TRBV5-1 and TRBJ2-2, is KAGVTQTPRYLIKTRGQQVTLSCSPISGHRSVSWYQQTPGQGLQFLFEYFSETQRNKGNFPGRFSGRQFSNSRSEMNVSTLELGDSALYLCASSLAGRGNTGELFFGEGSRLTVL.